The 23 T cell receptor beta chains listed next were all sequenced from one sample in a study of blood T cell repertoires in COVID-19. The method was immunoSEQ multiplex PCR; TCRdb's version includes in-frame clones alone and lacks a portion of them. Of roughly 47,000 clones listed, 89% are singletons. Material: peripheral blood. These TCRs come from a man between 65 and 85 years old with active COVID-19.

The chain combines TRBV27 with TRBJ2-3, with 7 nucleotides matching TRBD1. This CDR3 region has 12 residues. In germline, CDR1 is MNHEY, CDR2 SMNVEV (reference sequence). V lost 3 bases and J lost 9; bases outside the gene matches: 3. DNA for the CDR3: TGTGCCAGCAGTTTTTCACAGGGGACGCAGTATTTT. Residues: CASSFSQGTQYF.

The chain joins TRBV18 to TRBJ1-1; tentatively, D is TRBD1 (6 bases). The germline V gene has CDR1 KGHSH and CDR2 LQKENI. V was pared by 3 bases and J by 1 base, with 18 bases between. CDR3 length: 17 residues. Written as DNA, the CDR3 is TGTGCCAGCTCACCCCGACCTGGACAGAGAAAGAACACTGAAGCTTTCTTT. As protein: CASSPRPGQRKNTEAFF.

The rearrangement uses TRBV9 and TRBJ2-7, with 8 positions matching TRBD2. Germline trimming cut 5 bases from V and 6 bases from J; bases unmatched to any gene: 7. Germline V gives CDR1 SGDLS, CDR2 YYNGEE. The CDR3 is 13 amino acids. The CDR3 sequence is CASSGSGVSEQYF. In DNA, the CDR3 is TGTGCCAGCAGTGGTAGCGGGGTGAGCGAGCAGTACTTC.

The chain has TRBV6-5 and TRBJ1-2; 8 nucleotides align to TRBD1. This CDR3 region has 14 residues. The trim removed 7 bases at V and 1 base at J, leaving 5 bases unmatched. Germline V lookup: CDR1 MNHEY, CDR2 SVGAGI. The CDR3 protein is CASTTGQGNYGYTF. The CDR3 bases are TGTGCCAGCACTACTGGACAGGGTAACTATGGCTACACCTTC.

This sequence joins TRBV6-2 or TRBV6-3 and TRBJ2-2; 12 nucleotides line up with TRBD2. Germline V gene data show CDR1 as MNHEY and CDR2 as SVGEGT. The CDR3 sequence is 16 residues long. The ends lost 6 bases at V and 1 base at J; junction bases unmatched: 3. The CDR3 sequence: CASSVTSGGNTGELFF. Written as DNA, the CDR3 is TGTGCCAGCAGCGTGACTAGCGGGGGGAACACCGGGGAGCTGTTTTTT.

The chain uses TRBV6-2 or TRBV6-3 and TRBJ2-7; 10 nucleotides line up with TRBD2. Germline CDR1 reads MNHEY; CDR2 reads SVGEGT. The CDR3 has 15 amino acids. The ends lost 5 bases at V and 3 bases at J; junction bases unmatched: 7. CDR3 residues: CASSTTSGKVYEQYF. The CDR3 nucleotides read TGTGCCAGCAGTACAACTAGCGGGAAGGTCTACGAGCAGTACTTC.

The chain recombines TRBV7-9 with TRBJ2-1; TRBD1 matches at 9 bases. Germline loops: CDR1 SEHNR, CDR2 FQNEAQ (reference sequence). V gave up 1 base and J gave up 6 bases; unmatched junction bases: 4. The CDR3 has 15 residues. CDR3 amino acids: CASSLGQGGANEQFF. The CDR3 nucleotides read TGTGCCAGCAGCTTAGGACAGGGGGGTGCCAATGAGCAGTTCTTC.

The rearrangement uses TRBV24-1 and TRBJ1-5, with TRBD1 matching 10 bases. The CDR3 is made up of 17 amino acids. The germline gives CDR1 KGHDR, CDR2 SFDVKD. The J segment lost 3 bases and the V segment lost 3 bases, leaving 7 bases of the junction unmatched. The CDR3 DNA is TGTGCCACCAGTGATGCCGGGACAGGGGAGGACAATCAGCCCCAGCATTTT. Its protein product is CATSDAGTGEDNQPQHF.

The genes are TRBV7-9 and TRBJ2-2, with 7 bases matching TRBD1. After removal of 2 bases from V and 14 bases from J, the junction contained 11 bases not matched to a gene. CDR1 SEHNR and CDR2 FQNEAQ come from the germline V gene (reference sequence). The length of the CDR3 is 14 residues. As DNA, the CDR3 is TGTGCCAGCAGCTTAACGACAGGGTTCGTGGAACTGTTTTTT. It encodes CASSLTTGFVELFF. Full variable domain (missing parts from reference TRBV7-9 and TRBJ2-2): DTGVSQNPRHKITKRGQNVTFRCDPISEHNRLYWYRQTLGQGPEFLTYFQNEAQLEKSRLLSDRFSAERPKGSFSTLEIQRTEQGDSAMYLCASSLTTGFVELFFGEGSRLTVL.

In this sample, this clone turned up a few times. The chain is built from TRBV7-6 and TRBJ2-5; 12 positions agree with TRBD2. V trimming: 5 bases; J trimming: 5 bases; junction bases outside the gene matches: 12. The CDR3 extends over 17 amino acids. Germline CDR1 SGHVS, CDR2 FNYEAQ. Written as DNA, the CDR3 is TGTGCCAGCAGCCAGAGTCTAGCGGGGGGGCCGGAGGAGACCCAGTACTTC. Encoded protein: CASSQSLAGGPEETQYF.

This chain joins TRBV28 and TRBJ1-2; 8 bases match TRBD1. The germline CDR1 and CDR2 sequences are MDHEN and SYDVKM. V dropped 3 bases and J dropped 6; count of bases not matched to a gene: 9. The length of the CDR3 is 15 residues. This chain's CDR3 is CASSFPPRTGNGYTF. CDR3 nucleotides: TGTGCCAGCAGTTTTCCCCCTAGGACAGGGAATGGCTACACCTTC.

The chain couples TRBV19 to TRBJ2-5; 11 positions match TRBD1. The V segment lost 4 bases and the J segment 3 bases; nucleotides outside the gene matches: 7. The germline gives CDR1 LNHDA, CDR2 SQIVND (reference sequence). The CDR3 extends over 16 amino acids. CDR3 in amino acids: CASSTHRTGGKETQYF. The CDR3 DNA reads TGTGCCAGTAGTACCCATCGGACAGGGGGCAAAGAGACCCAGTACTTC.

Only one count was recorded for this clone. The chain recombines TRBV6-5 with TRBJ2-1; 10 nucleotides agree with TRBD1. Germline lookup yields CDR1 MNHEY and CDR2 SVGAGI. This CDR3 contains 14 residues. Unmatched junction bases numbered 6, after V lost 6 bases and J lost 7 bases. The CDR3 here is CASSTGTGVNEQFF. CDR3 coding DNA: TGTGCCAGCAGCACCGGGACAGGGGTAAATGAGCAGTTCTTC.

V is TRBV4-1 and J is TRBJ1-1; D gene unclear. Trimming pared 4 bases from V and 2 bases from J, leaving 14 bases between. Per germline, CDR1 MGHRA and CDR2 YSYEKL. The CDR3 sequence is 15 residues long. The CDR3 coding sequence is TGCGCCAGCAGCCGCCCCTTACAGAGAAACACTGAAGCTTTCTTT. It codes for CASSRPLQRNTEAFF.

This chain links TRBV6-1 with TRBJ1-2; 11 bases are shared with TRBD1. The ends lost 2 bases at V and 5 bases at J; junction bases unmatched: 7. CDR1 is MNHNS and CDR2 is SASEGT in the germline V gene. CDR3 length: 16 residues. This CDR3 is CASSEWADRGPYGYTF. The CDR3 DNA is TGTGCCAGCAGTGAATGGGCGGACAGGGGGCCTTATGGCTACACCTTC.

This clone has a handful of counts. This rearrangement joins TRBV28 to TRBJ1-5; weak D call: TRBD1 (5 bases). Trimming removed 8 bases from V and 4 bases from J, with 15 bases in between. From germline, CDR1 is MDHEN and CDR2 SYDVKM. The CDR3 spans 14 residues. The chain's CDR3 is CASQISTANQPQHF. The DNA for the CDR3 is TGTGCCAGCCAAATTTCGACAGCAAATCAGCCCCAGCATTTT.

The chain's CDR3 is CASSQVGTGGYGYTF. The CDR3 DNA follows: TGCGCCAGCAGCCAAGTAGGGACAGGGGGCTATGGCTACACCTTC. The rearrangement joins TRBV4-3 to TRBJ1-2; TRBD1 matches at 11 bases. V gave up 1 base and J gave up 4 bases; unmatched junction bases: 2. The CDR3 is 15 amino acids. The germline CDR1 and CDR2 sequences are LGHNA and YSLEER.

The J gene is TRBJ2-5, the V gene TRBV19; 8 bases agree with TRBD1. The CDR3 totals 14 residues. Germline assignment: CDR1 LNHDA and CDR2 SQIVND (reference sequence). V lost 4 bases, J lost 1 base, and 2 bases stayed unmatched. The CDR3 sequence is CASSNRGAQETQYF. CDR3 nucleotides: TGTGCCAGTAGTAACAGGGGGGCCCAAGAGACCCAGTACTTC.

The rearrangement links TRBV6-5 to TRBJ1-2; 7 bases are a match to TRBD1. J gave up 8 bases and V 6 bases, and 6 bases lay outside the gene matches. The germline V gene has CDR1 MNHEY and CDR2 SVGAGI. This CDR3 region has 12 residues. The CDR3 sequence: CASSPQGYGYTF. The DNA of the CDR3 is TGTGCCAGCAGCCCACAGGGGTACGGCTACACCTTC.

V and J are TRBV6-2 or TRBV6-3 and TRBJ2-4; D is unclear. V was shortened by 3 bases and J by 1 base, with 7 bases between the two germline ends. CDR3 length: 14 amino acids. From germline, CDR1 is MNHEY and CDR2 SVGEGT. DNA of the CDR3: TGTGCCAGCAGTTATTCCAGGGCCAAAAACATTCAGTACTTC. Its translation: CASSYSRAKNIQYF.

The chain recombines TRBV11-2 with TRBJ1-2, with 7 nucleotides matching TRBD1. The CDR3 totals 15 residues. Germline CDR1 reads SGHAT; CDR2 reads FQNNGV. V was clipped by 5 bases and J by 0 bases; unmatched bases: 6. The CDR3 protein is CASSTTGDANYGYTF. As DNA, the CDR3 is TGTGCCAGCAGCACTACAGGGGACGCTAACTATGGCTACACCTTC.

The CDR3 region has the DNA TGCGCCAGCAGCTCGGGACTAGATGGAGATACGCAGTATTTT. This gives the protein CASSSGLDGDTQYF. This chain connects TRBV5-1 to TRBJ2-3, with 8 bases lining up with TRBD2. CDR1 and CDR2 from the germline V gene are SGHRS and YFSETQ. With V trimmed by 3 bases and J by 5 bases, 5 bases remained unmatched. The CDR3 is 14 amino acids.

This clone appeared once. CDR3 residues: CASSSLAATGELFF. The CDR3 DNA reads as TGTGCCAGCAGCTCACTAGCTGCCACCGGGGAGCTGTTTTTT. V usage is TRBV7-2 and J usage is TRBJ2-2, with D possibly matching TRBD2 (6 bases). V was clipped by 4 bases and J by 4 bases, with 10 bases between them. This CDR3 has 14 residues. Germline V gene sequence: CDR1 SGHTA, CDR2 FQGNSA. Full variable domain (missing parts from reference TRBV7-2 and TRBJ2-2): GAGVSQSPSNKVTEKGKDVELRCDPISGHTALYWYRQSLGQGLEFLIYFQGNSAPDKSGLPSDRFSAERTGGSVSTLTIQRTQQEDSAVYLCASSSLAATGELFFGEGSRLTVL.